The clone carrying this T cell receptor beta chain was observed at least ten times. Orbital computed tomography, thyroid ultrasound, serum thyroxine and TRAb, and clinical symptoms together informed the diagnoses. RNA transcripts were the template for amplifying TCR beta CDR3 regions. HTBI primers were employed in a first-round RT-PCR of the TCR CDR3. MiXCR was run by TCRdb on the multiplex PCR reads, yielding one entry per CDR3 protein. The sample shows around 690,000 distinct CDR3 sequences, 17% of them seen only once. Germline V gene lookup returns CDR1 LGHDT and CDR2 YNNKEL (reference sequence). Trimming left V 4 bases short and J 10 bases short, with 17 bases between. The CDR3 contains 15 residues. The sample is drawn from a study of T cells in Graves' hyperthyroidism and ophthalmopathy.

This TCR was recovered from a man aged 45-60 years with Graves' hyperthyroidism. Material for sequencing was blood. This chain uses TRBV3-1 with TRBJ1-6, with TRBD1 as a possible D gene (5 bases). CDR3 in amino acids: CASSPWARGTSPLHF. The DNA of the CDR3 is TGTGCCAGCAGCCCCTGGGCAAGGGGAACCTCACCCCTCCACTTT.